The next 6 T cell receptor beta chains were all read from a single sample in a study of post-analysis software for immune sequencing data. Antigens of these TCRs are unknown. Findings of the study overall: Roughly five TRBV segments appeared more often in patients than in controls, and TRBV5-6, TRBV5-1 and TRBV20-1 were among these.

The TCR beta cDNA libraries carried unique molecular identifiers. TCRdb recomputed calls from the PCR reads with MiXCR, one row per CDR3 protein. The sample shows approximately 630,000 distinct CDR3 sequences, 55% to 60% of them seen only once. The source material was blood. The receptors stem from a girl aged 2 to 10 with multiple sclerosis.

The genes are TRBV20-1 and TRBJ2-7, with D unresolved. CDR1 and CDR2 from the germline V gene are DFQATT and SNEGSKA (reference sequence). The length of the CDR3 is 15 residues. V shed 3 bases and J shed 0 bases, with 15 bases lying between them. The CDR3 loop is CSASKGPPASYEQYF. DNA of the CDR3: TGCAGTGCTAGTAAGGGCCCCCCAGCCTCCTACGAGCAGTACTTC.

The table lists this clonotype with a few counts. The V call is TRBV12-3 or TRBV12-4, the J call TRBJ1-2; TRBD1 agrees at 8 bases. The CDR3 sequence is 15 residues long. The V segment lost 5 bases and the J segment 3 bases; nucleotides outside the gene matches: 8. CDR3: CASSHDRGPYYGYTF. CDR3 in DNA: TGTGCCAGCAGTCATGACAGGGGACCTTACTATGGCTACACCTTC.

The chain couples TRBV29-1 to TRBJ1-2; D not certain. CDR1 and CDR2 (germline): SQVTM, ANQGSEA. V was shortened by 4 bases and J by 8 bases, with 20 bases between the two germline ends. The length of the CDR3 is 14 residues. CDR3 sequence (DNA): TGCAGCGTTGGACTGCGGGAGTTAGTGAGAGGCTACACCTTC. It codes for CSVGLRELVRGYTF.

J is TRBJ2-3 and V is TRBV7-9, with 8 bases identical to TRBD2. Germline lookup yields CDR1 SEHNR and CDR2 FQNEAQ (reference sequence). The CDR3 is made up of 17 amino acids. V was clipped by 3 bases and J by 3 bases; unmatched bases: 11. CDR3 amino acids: CASSLVGRALGTDTQYF. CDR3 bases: TGTGCCAGCAGCTTGGTCGGGAGGGCCCTAGGGACAGATACGCAGTATTTT.

The CDR3 reads CASSSGLAGNNEQFF. The CDR3 DNA sequence: TGTGCCAGCAGCTCGGGACTAGCGGGAAACAATGAGCAGTTCTTC. The rearrangement joins TRBV7-3 to TRBJ2-1; the match to TRBD2 covers 13 bases. This CDR3 comprises 15 residues. The V gene's germline CDR1 is SGHTA and CDR2 FQGTGA. V lost 4 bases and J lost 5; bases outside the gene matches: 2.

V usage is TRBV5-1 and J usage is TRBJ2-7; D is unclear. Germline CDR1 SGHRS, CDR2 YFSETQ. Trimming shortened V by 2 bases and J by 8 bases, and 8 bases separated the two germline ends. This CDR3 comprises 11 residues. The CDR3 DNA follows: TGCGCCAGCAGCTTTTTGGGAAAGCAGTACTTC. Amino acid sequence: CASSFLGKQYF.